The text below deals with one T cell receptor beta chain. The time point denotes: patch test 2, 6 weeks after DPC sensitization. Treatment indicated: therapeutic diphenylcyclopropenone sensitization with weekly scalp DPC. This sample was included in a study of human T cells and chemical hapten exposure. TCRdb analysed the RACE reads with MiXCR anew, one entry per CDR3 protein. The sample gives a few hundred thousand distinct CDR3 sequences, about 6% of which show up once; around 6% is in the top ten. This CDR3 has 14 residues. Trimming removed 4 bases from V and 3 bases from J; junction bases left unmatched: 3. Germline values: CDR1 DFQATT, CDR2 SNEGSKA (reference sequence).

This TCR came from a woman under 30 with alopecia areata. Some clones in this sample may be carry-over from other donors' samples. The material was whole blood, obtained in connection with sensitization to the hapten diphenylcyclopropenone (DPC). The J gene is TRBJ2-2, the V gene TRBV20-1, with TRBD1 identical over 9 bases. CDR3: CSAKDRGYTGELFF. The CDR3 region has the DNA TGCAGTGCTAAAGACAGGGGGTACACCGGGGAGCTGTTTTTT.